The 30 T cell receptor beta chains given below trace back to one sample, sequenced in a study of blood T cell repertoires in COVID-19 (dated by TCRdb to about 2020). To prepare the library, the immunoSEQ multiplex PCR assay was applied. This is the immuneACCESS table as TCRdb keeps it, with only in-frame sequences that have V and J called. A part of the clones is gone; compared with another copy, unresolved V genes explain less than half, and the rest is unexplained. The sample table lists under 80,000 clones, about 82% of them with a count of one. Jointly, the top ten make up roughly 4.8% of the sample. Sequencing input: peripheral blood. Receptors were obtained from an elderly woman with active or convalescent COVID-19.

There are a few counts of this clone. The chain links TRBV3-1 (or the pseudogene TRBV3-2) to TRBJ2-6; D gene unclear. V was clipped by 6 bases and J by 0 bases, with 6 bases between them. Germline CDR1 and CDR2: LGHDT and YNNKEL (reference sequence). This CDR3 comprises 14 residues. The CDR3 sequence: CASSDSSGANVLTF. For the CDR3, the DNA is TGTGCCAGCAGTGATAGCTCTGGGGCCAACGTCCTGACTTTC.

The chain carries TRBV11-2 and TRBJ2-1; D is perhaps TRBD2 (5 bases). The CDR3 is 15 residues long. V was clipped by 2 bases and J by 1 base, with 9 bases between them. Germline CDR1 is SGHAT and CDR2 is FQNNGV. In DNA, the CDR3 is TGTGCCAGCAGCTTAATCCGGGGTTCCTACAATGAGCAGTTCTTC. Protein: CASSLIRGSYNEQFF.

The V gene is TRBV23-1, the J gene TRBJ1-1, with 7 bases aligning to TRBD1. TRBV23-1 is recorded as an ORF, its role being uncertain. J gave up 5 bases and V 7 bases, and 16 bases lay outside the gene matches. This CDR3 is built from 16 residues. CDR3 in DNA: TGCGCCAGCAAGTACCGGGGACAGACAACAGTAACTGAAGCTTTCTTT. Its translation: CASKYRGQTTVTEAFF.

This clone was recorded a few times. The rearrangement links TRBV3-1 (or the pseudogene TRBV3-2) to TRBJ2-1; the D gene is possibly TRBD1 (6 bases). The CDR3 is 13 residues long. V was cut by 5 bases and J by 8 bases, with 13 bases left in between. CDR1 LGHDT and CDR2 YNNKEL come from the germline V gene (reference sequence). The CDR3 spells CASSAYRDDEQFF. In DNA, the CDR3 is TGTGCCAGCAGCGCCTACAGGGACGATGAGCAGTTCTTC.

The chain employs TRBV5-1 and TRBJ1-6; 8 positions match TRBD1. Per the germline V gene, CDR1 is SGHRS and CDR2 is YFSETQ. V gave up 0 bases and J gave up 12 bases; unmatched junction bases: 5. CDR3 size: 14 residues. The chain's CDR3 is CASSLGDRKGPLHF. The CDR3 DNA reads as TGCGCCAGCAGCTTGGGGGACAGGAAGGGACCCCTCCACTTT.

The V call is TRBV19, the J call TRBJ1-2; D remains unclear. This CDR3 comprises 13 residues. The germline V gene encodes CDR1 LNHDA and CDR2 SQIVND (reference sequence). Trimming cost V 3 bases and J 5 bases, with 10 bases left between them. The CDR3 here is CASSINRQYGYTF. The CDR3 DNA follows: TGTGCCAGTAGTATTAACAGACAATATGGCTACACCTTC. Full variable domain (missing parts from reference TRBV19 and TRBJ1-2): DGGITQSPKYLFRKEGQNVTLSCEQNLNHDAMYWYRQDPGQGLRLIYYSQIVNDFQKGDIAEGYSVSREKKESFPLTVTSAQKNPTAFYLCASSINRQYGYTFGSGTRLTVV.

The chain is built from TRBV4-2 and TRBJ1-2, with 10 bases that match TRBD1. V trimming: 0 bases; J trimming: 4 bases; junction bases outside the gene matches: 5. Germline loops: CDR1 LGHNA, CDR2 YNFKEQ. This CDR3 has 16 residues. The CDR3 loop is CASSQDNGQGVYGYTF. The CDR3 coding sequence is TGTGCCAGCAGCCAAGATAATGGACAGGGGGTCTATGGCTACACCTTC.

The chain recombines TRBV19 with TRBJ1-1; 10 bases fit TRBD1. Trimming took 7 bases from V and 2 from J; bases not matched to a gene: 10. The CDR3 loop spans 16 amino acids. Germline values: CDR1 LNHDA, CDR2 SQIVND (reference sequence). CDR3 sequence reads: CASTPTGGLYNTEAFF. The DNA for the CDR3 is TGTGCCAGTACCCCGACAGGGGGCCTGTATAACACTGAAGCTTTCTTT.

The chain has TRBV29-1 and TRBJ2-5, with 7 bases fitting TRBD1. Germline V gene data show CDR1 as SQVTM and CDR2 as ANQGSEA. This CDR3 has 13 amino acids. V was pared by 6 bases and J by 5 bases, with 9 bases of the junction left unmatched. CDR3 nucleotides: TGCAGCGTCTCGGACAGGCTGGGGGAGACCCAGTACTTC. Its protein is CSVSDRLGETQYF.

V usage is TRBV6-5 and J usage is TRBJ1-6; a possible D gene is TRBD1 (6 bases). The CDR3 has 15 residues. Trimming left V 8 bases short and J 7 bases short, with 18 bases between. Germline CDR1 and CDR2: MNHEY and SVGAGI. The CDR3 protein is CASSLSGGPNSPLHF. For the CDR3, the DNA is TGTGCCAGCTCCTTAAGCGGGGGCCCCAATTCACCCCTCCACTTT.

J is TRBJ2-5 and V is TRBV14, with 7 nucleotides matching TRBD1. Germline V gene sequence: CDR1 SGHDN, CDR2 FVKESK. V dropped 4 bases and J dropped 3; count of bases not matched to a gene: 8. This CDR3 has 15 amino acids. CDR3 in amino acids: CASSPQGVMEETQYF. The CDR3, as DNA: TGTGCCAGCAGCCCCCAGGGGGTTATGGAAGAGACCCAGTACTTC.

The rearrangement uses TRBV6-5 and TRBJ2-7, with TRBD1 matching 9 bases. J lost 2 bases, V lost 6 bases, and 5 bases had no gene match. Looked up from germline, CDR1 is MNHEY and CDR2 is SVGAGI. The CDR3 has 14 residues. Written as DNA, the CDR3 is TGTGCCAGCAGCACCGGACAGGGGACCTACGAGCAGTACTTC. This codes for CASSTGQGTYEQYF.

V usage is TRBV6-5 and J usage is TRBJ1-5, with 8 bases identical to TRBD1. V gave up 5 bases and J gave up 3 bases; unmatched junction bases: 6. The germline CDR1 and CDR2 sequences are MNHEY and SVGAGI. CDR3 length: 15 residues. CDR3 coding DNA: TGTGCCAGCAGTAGGACAGGGTTCAACAATCAGCCCCAGCATTTT. It yields the protein CASSRTGFNNQPQHF.

The chain joins TRBV19 to TRBJ1-2; no firm D call. The CDR3 length is 11 residues. V gave up 0 bases and J gave up 7 bases, with 3 bases separating them. Germline CDR1 and CDR2: LNHDA and SQIVND (reference sequence). The CDR3 nucleotides are TGTGCCAGTAGTATAGACCGTGGCTACACCTTC. Its translation: CASSIDRGYTF. Drawing the rest from reference TRBV19 and TRBJ1-2, the complete variable domain is DGGITQSPKYLFRKEGQNVTLSCEQNLNHDAMYWYRQDPGQGLRLIYYSQIVNDFQKGDIAEGYSVSREKKESFPLTVTSAQKNPTAFYLCASSIDRGYTFGSGTRLTVV.

The sample holds a few counts of this clone. The chain combines TRBV12-3 or TRBV12-4 with TRBJ2-3; D is ambiguous. The CDR3 contains 11 residues. Trimming removed 4 bases from V and 5 bases from J, with 4 bases in between. In nucleotides, the CDR3 is TGTGCCAGCAGTTCAATAGATACGCAGTATTTT. It encodes CASSSIDTQYF.

This chain connects TRBV11-2 to TRBJ2-7, with TRBD1 matching over 8 bases. From germline, CDR1 is SGHAT and CDR2 FQNNGV. The trim removed 5 bases at V and 2 bases at J, leaving 17 bases unmatched. This CDR3 is built from 18 residues. The CDR3, as DNA: TGTGCCAGCAGCCCGAGGGACCATAAACAGGGGGAACCCTACGAGCAGTACTTC. This encodes CASSPRDHKQGEPYEQYF. Based on the CDR3 plus reference TRBV11-2 and TRBJ2-7, the full variable domain is EAGVAQSPRYKIIEKRQSVAFWCNPISGHATLYWYQQILGQGPKLLIQFQNNGVVDDSQLPKDRFSAERLKGVDSTLKIQPAKLEDSAVYLCASSPRDHKQGEPYEQYFGPGTRLTVT.

V and J are TRBV5-6 and TRBJ2-1; 8 nucleotides line up with TRBD1. The germline gives CDR1 SGHDT, CDR2 YYEEEE. The V gene end was trimmed by 3 bases and the J gene end by 6 bases; junction bases not matched to a gene: 8. This CDR3 is built from 15 residues. DNA for the CDR3: TGTGCCAGCAGCTCCTGGCAGGGGGCGGGCAATGAGCAGTTCTTC. Amino acid sequence: CASSSWQGAGNEQFF. Based on the CDR3 plus reference TRBV5-6 and TRBJ2-1, the full variable domain is DAGVTQSPTHLIKTRGQQVTLRCSPKSGHDTVSWYQQALGQGPQFIFQYYEEEERQRGNFPDRFSGHQFPNYSSELNVNALLLGDSALYLCASSSWQGAGNEQFFGPGTRLTVL.

V usage is TRBV6-1 and J usage is TRBJ1-1; no clear D gene. V lost 3 bases, J lost 7 bases, and 6 bases lay in between. The CDR3 is 11 residues long. Germline CDR1 is MNHNS and CDR2 is SASEGT. CDR3 residues: CASSESGEAFF. For the CDR3, the DNA is TGTGCCAGCAGTGAGTCCGGTGAAGCTTTCTTT.

This clone was recorded a few times. J is TRBJ2-7 and V is TRBV6-5, with D possibly being TRBD2 (6 bases). CDR3 length: 15 amino acids. Germline V gene lookup returns CDR1 MNHEY and CDR2 SVGAGI. Trimming shortened V by 2 bases and J by 7 bases, and 18 bases separated the two germline ends. In DNA, the CDR3 is TGTGCCAGCAGTTACGGCGGGGTCCTCCCCATTGAGCAGTACTTC. Protein sequence: CASSYGGVLPIEQYF.

The chain uses TRBV7-2 and TRBJ2-2; D gene unclear. Trimming cost V 2 bases and J 0 bases, with 7 bases left between them. The CDR3 spans 15 residues. Germline V gene data show CDR1 as SGHTA and CDR2 as FQGNSA. This CDR3 reads CASSLFGTNTGELFF. The CDR3 DNA reads as TGTGCCAGCAGCTTATTCGGTACGAACACCGGGGAGCTGTTTTTT.

The chain has TRBV24-1 and TRBJ2-1; tentative D call: TRBD1 (5 bases). Germline-derived CDR1 and CDR2 are KGHDR and SFDVKD. V dropped 3 bases and J dropped 7 bases, with 9 bases sitting between them. This CDR3 region has 13 residues. CDR3 nucleotides: TGTGCCACCAGTGATAAAACAGGTAATGAGCAGTTCTTC. This gives the protein CATSDKTGNEQFF.

The chain has TRBV30 and TRBJ1-5; a weak D match, TRBD1 (6 bases). The CDR3 runs to 15 residues. The V gene's germline CDR1 is GTSNPN and CDR2 SVGIG (reference sequence). V was pared by 3 bases and J by 4 bases, with 16 bases between. The CDR3 region has the DNA TGTGCCTGGAGCTCAGGGGACACCCGAAATCAGCCCCAGCATTTT. This translates into CAWSSGDTRNQPQHF.

The chain uses TRBV7-2 and TRBJ2-5, with 8 bases that match TRBD2. Germline loops: CDR1 SGHTA, CDR2 FQGNSA. V gave up 3 bases and J gave up 5 bases; unmatched junction bases: 2. The CDR3 spans 13 residues. CDR3 amino acids: CASSFPSGETQYF. CDR3 sequence (DNA): TGTGCCAGCAGCTTTCCTAGCGGGGAGACCCAGTACTTC.

The rearrangement joins TRBV12-3 or TRBV12-4 to TRBJ2-1; D is unresolved. V lost 2 bases, J lost 4 bases, and 6 bases lay in between. This CDR3 comprises 13 residues. CDR3 coding DNA: TGTGCCAGCAGTTTAACAGTATACAATGAGCAGTTCTTC. Its protein product is CASSLTVYNEQFF.

V gene TRBV6-5 combines with J gene TRBJ1-1, with 7 bases lining up with TRBD1. V shed 5 bases, J shed 3 bases, and the junction held 6 bases outside the gene matches. The CDR3 runs to 14 residues. Germline V gene lookup returns CDR1 MNHEY and CDR2 SVGAGI. The CDR3 loop reads CASSLTGADTEAFF. As DNA, the CDR3 is TGTGCCAGCAGTCTTACAGGGGCGGACACTGAAGCTTTCTTT.

The chain couples TRBV7-6 to TRBJ2-4, with 7 bases aligning to TRBD1. Germline V CDR1 and CDR2: SGHVS, FNYEAQ. After removal of 5 bases from V and 0 bases from J, the junction contained 4 bases not matched to a gene. The CDR3 spans 15 residues. The CDR3 nucleotides read TGTGCCAGCAGCCCTCGACAGGGAGCCAAAAACATTCAGTACTTC. Protein product: CASSPRQGAKNIQYF.

This clone appeared a single time. V usage is TRBV4-3 and J usage is TRBJ2-1; 9 bases line up with TRBD2. The CDR3 runs to 15 residues. Germline CDR1 reads LGHNA; CDR2 reads YSLEER. V was pared by 1 base and J by 6 bases, with 4 bases of the junction left unmatched. This CDR3 reads CASSQGGGAFNEQFF. The CDR3 nucleotides read TGCGCCAGCAGCCAAGGCGGGGGGGCGTTCAATGAGCAGTTCTTC.

The rearrangement links TRBV9 to TRBJ2-5; no reliable D call. Deletions cut 2 bases from V and 1 base from J, with 9 bases between. The CDR3 totals 14 residues. The germline CDR1 and CDR2 sequences are SGDLS and YYNGEE. The chain's CDR3 is CASSVGNSQETQYF. As DNA, the CDR3 is TGTGCCAGCAGCGTCGGAAACAGCCAAGAGACCCAGTACTTC.

V usage is TRBV18 and J usage is TRBJ1-4, with 9 bases that match TRBD1. The CDR3 is 15 amino acids. Looked up from germline, CDR1 is KGHSH and CDR2 is LQKENI. V was pared by 2 bases and J by 3 bases, with 1 base of the junction left unmatched. This chain's CDR3 is CASSPDRGSNEKLFF. DNA for the CDR3: TGTGCCAGCTCACCAGACAGGGGGTCTAATGAAAAACTGTTTTTT.

V usage is TRBV3-1 (or the pseudogene TRBV3-2) and J usage is TRBJ2-1, with 11 bases identical to TRBD2. The V gene's germline CDR1 is LGHDT and CDR2 YNNKEL (reference sequence). This CDR3 is built from 16 residues. V lost 0 bases, J lost 7 bases, and 5 bases stayed unmatched. This CDR3 is CASSQDFASGRNEQFF. CDR3 coding DNA: TGTGCCAGCAGCCAAGATTTCGCTAGCGGGAGGAATGAGCAGTTCTTC.